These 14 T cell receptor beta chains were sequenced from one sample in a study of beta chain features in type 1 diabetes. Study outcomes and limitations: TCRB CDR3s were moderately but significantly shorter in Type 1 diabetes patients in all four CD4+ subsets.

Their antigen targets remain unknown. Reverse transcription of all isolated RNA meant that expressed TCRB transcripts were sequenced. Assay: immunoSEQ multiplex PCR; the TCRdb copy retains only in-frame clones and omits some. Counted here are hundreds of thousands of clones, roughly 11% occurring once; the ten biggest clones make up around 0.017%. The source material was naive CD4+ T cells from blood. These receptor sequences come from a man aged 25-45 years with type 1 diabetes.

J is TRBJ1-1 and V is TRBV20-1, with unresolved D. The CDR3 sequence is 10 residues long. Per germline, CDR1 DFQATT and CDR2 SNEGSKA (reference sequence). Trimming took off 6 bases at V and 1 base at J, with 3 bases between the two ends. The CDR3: CSARNTEAFF. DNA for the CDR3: TGCAGTGCCAGGAACACTGAAGCTTTCTTT.

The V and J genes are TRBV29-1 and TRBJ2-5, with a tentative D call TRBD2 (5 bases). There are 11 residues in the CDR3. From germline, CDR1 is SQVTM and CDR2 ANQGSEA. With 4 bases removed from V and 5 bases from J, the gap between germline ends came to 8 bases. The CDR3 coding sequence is TGCAGCGTTGGGCCGGGGGAGACCCAGTACTTC. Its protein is CSVGPGETQYF.

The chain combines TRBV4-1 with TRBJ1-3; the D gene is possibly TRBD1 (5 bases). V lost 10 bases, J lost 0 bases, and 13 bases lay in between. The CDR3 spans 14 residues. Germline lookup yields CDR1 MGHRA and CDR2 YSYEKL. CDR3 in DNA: TGCGCCACCTCGACAGCCGGCTCTGGAAACACCATATATTTT. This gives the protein CATSTAGSGNTIYF.

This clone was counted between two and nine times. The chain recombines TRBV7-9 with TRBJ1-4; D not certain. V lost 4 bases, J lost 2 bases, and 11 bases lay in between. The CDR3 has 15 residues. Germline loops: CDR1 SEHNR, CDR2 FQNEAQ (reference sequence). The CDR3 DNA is TGTGCCAGCAGCTCTCGGGAAGGCACTAATGAAAAACTGTTTTTT. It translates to CASSSREGTNEKLFF.

CDR3 residues: CASSLGQRREKLFF. DNA of the CDR3: TGTGCCAGCAGCTTGGGACAGAGGCGTGAAAAACTGTTTTTT. The J gene is TRBJ1-4, the V gene TRBV5-8; TRBD1 is a possible D gene (5 bases). The CDR3 is 14 amino acids. Germline CDR1 SGHTS, CDR2 YDEGEE. The V and J ends lost 0 bases and 7 bases respectively, with 10 bases between them.

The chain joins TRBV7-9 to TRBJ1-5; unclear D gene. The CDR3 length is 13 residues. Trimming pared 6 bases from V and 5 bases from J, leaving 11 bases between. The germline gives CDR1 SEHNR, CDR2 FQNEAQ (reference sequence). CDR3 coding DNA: TGTGCCAGCAGTATCGAGGCAGATCAGCCCCAGCATTTT. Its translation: CASSIEADQPQHF.

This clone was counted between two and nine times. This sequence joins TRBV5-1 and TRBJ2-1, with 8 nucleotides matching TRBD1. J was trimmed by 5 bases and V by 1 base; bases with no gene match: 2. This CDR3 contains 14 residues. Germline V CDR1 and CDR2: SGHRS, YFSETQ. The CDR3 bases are TGCGCCAGCAGCTTGAGACAGGGGAACAATGAGCAGTTCTTC. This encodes CASSLRQGNNEQFF.

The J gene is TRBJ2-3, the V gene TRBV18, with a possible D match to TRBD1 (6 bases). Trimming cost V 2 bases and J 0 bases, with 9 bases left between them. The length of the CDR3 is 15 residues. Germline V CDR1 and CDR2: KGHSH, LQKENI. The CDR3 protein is CASSPSTGSTDTQYF. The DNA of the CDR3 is TGTGCCAGCTCACCATCTACAGGGAGCACAGATACGCAGTATTTT.

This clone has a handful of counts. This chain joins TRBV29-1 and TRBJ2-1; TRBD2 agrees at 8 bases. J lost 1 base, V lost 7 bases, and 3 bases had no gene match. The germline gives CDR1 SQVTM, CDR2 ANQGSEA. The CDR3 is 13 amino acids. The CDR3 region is CSARGGSYNEQFF. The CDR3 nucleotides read TGCAGCGCCCGGGGGGGTTCCTACAATGAGCAGTTCTTC.

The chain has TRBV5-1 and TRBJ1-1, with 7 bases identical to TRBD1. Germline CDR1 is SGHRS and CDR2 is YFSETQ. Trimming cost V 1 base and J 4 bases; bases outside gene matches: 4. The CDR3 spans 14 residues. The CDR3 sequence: CASSLSTGVTEAFF. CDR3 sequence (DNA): TGCGCCAGCAGCTTGTCTACAGGGGTCACTGAAGCTTTCTTT.

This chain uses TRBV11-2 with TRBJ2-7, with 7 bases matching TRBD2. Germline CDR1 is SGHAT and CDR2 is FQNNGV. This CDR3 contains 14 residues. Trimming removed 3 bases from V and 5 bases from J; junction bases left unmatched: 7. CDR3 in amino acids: CASSLGGTPNEQYF. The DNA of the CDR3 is TGTGCCAGCAGCTTGGGAGGGACCCCCAACGAGCAGTACTTC. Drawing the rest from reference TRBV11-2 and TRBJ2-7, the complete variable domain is EAGVAQSPRYKIIEKRQSVAFWCNPISGHATLYWYQQILGQGPKLLIQFQNNGVVDDSQLPKDRFSAERLKGVDSTLKIQPAKLEDSAVYLCASSLGGTPNEQYFGPGTRLTVT.

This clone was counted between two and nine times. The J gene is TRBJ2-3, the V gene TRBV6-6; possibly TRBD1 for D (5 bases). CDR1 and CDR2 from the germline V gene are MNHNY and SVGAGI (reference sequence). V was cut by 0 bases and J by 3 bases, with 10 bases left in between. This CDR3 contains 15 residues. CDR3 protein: CASSYSGVQTDTQYF. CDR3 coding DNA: TGTGCCAGCAGTTACTCAGGGGTCCAGACAGATACGCAGTATTTT.

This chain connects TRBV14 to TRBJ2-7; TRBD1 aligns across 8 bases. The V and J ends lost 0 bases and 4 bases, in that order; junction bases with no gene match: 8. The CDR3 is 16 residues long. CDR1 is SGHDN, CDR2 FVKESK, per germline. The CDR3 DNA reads TGTGCCAGCAGCCAAGATCTCACAGGGGGTCGATACGAGCAGTACTTC. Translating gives CASSQDLTGGRYEQYF.

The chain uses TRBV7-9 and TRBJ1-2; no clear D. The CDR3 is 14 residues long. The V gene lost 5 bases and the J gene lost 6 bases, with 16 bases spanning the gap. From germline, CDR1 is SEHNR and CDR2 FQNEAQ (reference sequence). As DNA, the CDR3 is TGTGCCAGCAGCCCCGTTGTGCTCGCGAATGGCTACACCTTC. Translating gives CASSPVVLANGYTF.